These 20 T cell receptor beta chains were all obtained from the same sample, sequenced in a study of blood T cell repertoires in COVID-19. Sequencing used immunoSEQ multiplex PCR; TCRdb keeps in-frame clones, though not all of them. The sample contains some 54,000 clones, about 85% of which appear only once. The sample comprised peripheral blood. These receptors all stem from a man in his 70s with active COVID-19.

The CDR3 is CASSLGSGFYGYTF. For the CDR3, the DNA is TGTGCCAGCAGCTTAGGGTCCGGGTTTTATGGCTACACCTTC. V is TRBV11-2 and J is TRBJ1-2; D is unresolved. This CDR3 region has 14 residues. Looked up from germline, CDR1 is SGHAT and CDR2 is FQNNGV. Trimming left V 1 base short and J 5 bases short, with 11 bases between.

The chain couples TRBV5-1 to TRBJ2-5; TRBD1 might be the D (6 bases). Germline CDR1 SGHRS, CDR2 YFSETQ. V was clipped by 4 bases and J by 1 base, with 14 bases between them. The length of the CDR3 is 15 residues. CDR3 sequence: CASSNKQGSQETQYF. CDR3 nucleotides: TGCGCCAGCAGCAATAAACAGGGATCCCAAGAGACCCAGTACTTC.

V usage is TRBV24-1 and J usage is TRBJ2-7; 12 bases are shared with TRBD1. This CDR3 is built from 16 residues. Germline loops: CDR1 KGHDR, CDR2 SFDVKD. V lost 3 bases and J lost 12; bases outside the gene matches: 14. The chain's CDR3 is CATSDTLKAGQGAGYF. Written as DNA, the CDR3 is TGTGCCACCAGTGATACGCTAAAGGCGGGACAGGGGGCTGGGTACTTC.

The chain carries TRBV28 and TRBJ2-7, with D maybe TRBD2 (5 bases). The CDR3 loop spans 15 amino acids. Looked up from germline, CDR1 is MDHEN and CDR2 is SYDVKM. V lost 2 bases to trimming and J lost 6 bases, with 17 bases between them. The CDR3, as DNA: TGTGCCAGCAGTTTAAATACGGGGTGGAGCGGCGAGCAGTACTTC. Translation: CASSLNTGWSGEQYF.

Only a few counts were recorded for this clone. The genes are TRBV7-9 and TRBJ2-7; TRBD1 aligns across 9 bases. V dropped 4 bases and J dropped 6; count of bases not matched to a gene: 7. This CDR3 spans 14 amino acids. Germline values: CDR1 SEHNR, CDR2 FQNEAQ (reference sequence). Here the CDR3 DNA reads TGTGCCAGCAGCTCCCGGACAGGGGCCTTCGAGCAGTACTTC. Translated: CASSSRTGAFEQYF.

The gene calls are TRBV19 and TRBJ1-1; D gene ambiguous. Trimming removed 3 bases from V and 0 bases from J, with 5 bases in between. CDR1 is LNHDA and CDR2 is SQIVND in the germline V gene (reference sequence). There are 13 residues in the CDR3. The CDR3 DNA sequence: TGTGCCAGTAGTATGGTAGTGAACACTGAAGCTTTCTTT. Translated, it gives CASSMVVNTEAFF. Combining the CDR3 with reference TRBV19 and TRBJ1-1 gives the whole variable domain DGGITQSPKYLFRKEGQNVTLSCEQNLNHDAMYWYRQDPGQGLRLIYYSQIVNDFQKGDIAEGYSVSREKKESFPLTVTSAQKNPTAFYLCASSMVVNTEAFFGQGTRLTVV.

V usage is TRBV5-1 and J usage is TRBJ2-4, with 7 bases aligning to TRBD1. V dropped 4 bases and J dropped 2; count of bases not matched to a gene: 6. CDR1 and CDR2 from the germline V gene are SGHRS and YFSETQ. There are 15 residues in the CDR3. CDR3 amino acids: CASSARQGPKNIQYF. CDR3 coding DNA: TGCGCCAGCAGCGCCAGACAGGGACCCAAAAACATTCAGTACTTC.

J is TRBJ1-2 and V is TRBV7-2; unclear D gene. V lost 1 base and J 2 bases, leaving 5 bases between the germline ends. From germline, CDR1 is SGHTA and CDR2 FQGNSA. There are 13 residues in the CDR3. The CDR3 DNA follows: TGTGCCAGCAGCTTAGACAGCAACTATGGCTACACCTTC. Translated: CASSLDSNYGYTF.

The V call is TRBV7-8, the J call TRBJ2-1; D is undetermined. Germline V gene data show CDR1 as SGHVS and CDR2 as FQNEAQ. The ends were cut back, 0 bases at V and 9 bases at J, with 3 bases in the middle. CDR3 length equals 11 residues. This chain's CDR3 is CASSLAAEQFF. The CDR3 DNA follows: TGTGCCAGCAGCTTAGCGGCTGAGCAGTTCTTC. Filled out from reference TRBV7-8 and TRBJ2-1, the complete variable domain reads GAGVSQSPRYKVAKRGQDVALRCDPISGHVSLFWYQQALGQGPEFLTYFQNEAQLDKSGLPSDRFFAERPEGSVSTLKIQRTQQEDSAVYLCASSLAAEQFFGPGTRLTVL.

The J gene is TRBJ2-2, the V gene TRBV9; D ambiguous. Germline CDR1 SGDLS, CDR2 YYNGEE. Trimming left V 4 bases short and J 8 bases short, with 9 bases between. This CDR3 region has 12 residues. This chain's CDR3 is CASSLLTGELFF. In DNA, the CDR3 is TGTGCCAGCAGCCTACTAACTGGGGAGCTGTTTTTT.

The V call is TRBV18, the J call TRBJ2-7; 9 nucleotides line up with TRBD1. V lost 6 bases and J lost 6; bases outside the gene matches: 9. Per the germline V gene, CDR1 is KGHSH and CDR2 is LQKENI. This CDR3 comprises 14 residues. The CDR3 sequence is CASSGGTGKGEQYF. As DNA, the CDR3 is TGTGCCAGCTCGGGAGGGACAGGGAAGGGCGAGCAGTACTTC.

This clone was observed a few times. This chain joins TRBV11-2 and TRBJ1-2; 9 nucleotides match TRBD1. V was pared by 5 bases and J by 8 bases, with 12 bases of the junction left unmatched. The CDR3 is 15 residues long. Germline assignment: CDR1 SGHAT and CDR2 FQNNGV. CDR3 DNA: TGTGCCAGCAGCCCAACCTACGTGACAGGGGGAGGCTACACCTTC. Encoded protein: CASSPTYVTGGGYTF. The whole variable domain, filled in from reference TRBV11-2 and TRBJ1-2, reads EAGVAQSPRYKIIEKRQSVAFWCNPISGHATLYWYQQILGQGPKLLIQFQNNGVVDDSQLPKDRFSAERLKGVDSTLKIQPAKLEDSAVYLCASSPTYVTGGGYTFGSGTRLTVV.

This clone appeared a few times. The chain recombines TRBV4-3 with TRBJ2-7; D might be TRBD1 (6 bases). Germline CDR1 is LGHNA and CDR2 is YSLEER. The V end was cut by 4 bases, the J end by 0 bases, with 13 bases between. This CDR3 comprises 15 residues. The CDR3 sequence is CASSPRAGASYEQYF. The CDR3 DNA reads as TGCGCCAGCAGCCCCCGAGCAGGGGCCTCCTACGAGCAGTACTTC.

This chain connects TRBV5-1 to TRBJ1-6; unclear D gene. V dropped 0 bases and J dropped 9 bases, with 10 bases sitting between them. The length of the CDR3 is 14 residues. Germline V gene lookup returns CDR1 SGHRS and CDR2 YFSETQ. The CDR3 reads CASSLVTSISPLHF. In nucleotides, the CDR3 is TGCGCCAGCAGCTTGGTAACGAGCATTTCACCCCTCCACTTT.

DNA for the CDR3: TGTGCCAGCAGTGTGGCAACAGGGGCCGGCTATGGCTACACCTTC. Translated: CASSVATGAGYGYTF. This chain links TRBV2 with TRBJ1-2; 7 nucleotides agree with TRBD1. The germline V gene encodes CDR1 SNHLY and CDR2 FYNNEI. V trimming: 4 bases; J trimming: 4 bases; junction bases outside the gene matches: 9. There are 15 residues in the CDR3.

The chain links TRBV4-3 to TRBJ2-7, with TRBD2 as a possible D gene (7 bases). V dropped 9 bases and J dropped 4 bases, with 25 bases sitting between them. Per germline, CDR1 LGHNA and CDR2 YSLEER. CDR3 size: 16 residues. This chain's CDR3 is CARDSCGGLGGYEQYF. In DNA form, the CDR3 reads TGCGCCAGGGACAGCTGCGGGGGACTTGGGGGATACGAGCAGTACTTC.

This clone has a single count. The V gene is TRBV5-5, the J gene TRBJ2-7; D gene unclear. From germline, CDR1 is SGHKS and CDR2 YYEKEE (reference sequence). Trimming removed 4 bases at V and 1 base at J, with 18 bases between. The CDR3 extends over 16 amino acids. The DNA of the CDR3 is TGTGCCAGCAGCCTTCGCCTCTCAGGCAGATCCTACGAGCAGTACTTC. As protein: CASSLRLSGRSYEQYF.

The rearrangement uses TRBV27 and TRBJ2-7, with 11 bases fitting TRBD1. There are 16 residues in the CDR3. In germline, CDR1 is MNHEY, CDR2 SMNVEV (reference sequence). With 0 bases clipped from V and 5 bases from J, the junction kept 6 bases outside the gene matches. CDR3 residues: CASSLSVGTGGNEQYF. In nucleotides, the CDR3 is TGTGCCAGCAGTTTATCAGTAGGGACAGGGGGGAACGAGCAGTACTTC.

This clone was counted a few times. The identical CDR3 is also encoded by other nucleotide sequences in the sample. This chain links TRBV9 with TRBJ2-7; a possible D gene is TRBD2 (6 bases). This CDR3 comprises 14 residues. Germline loops: CDR1 SGDLS, CDR2 YYNGEE. V was clipped by 0 bases and J by 0 bases, with 7 bases between them. The CDR3 protein is CASSVGGDSYEQYF. CDR3 sequence (DNA): TGTGCCAGCAGCGTAGGCGGGGACTCCTACGAGCAGTACTTC.

The chain employs TRBV7-8 and TRBJ1-5, with 7 bases matching TRBD1. With 4 bases clipped from V and 0 bases from J, the junction kept 15 bases outside the gene matches. Germline V gene data show CDR1 as SGHVS and CDR2 as FQNEAQ. This CDR3 spans 19 amino acids. The CDR3 is CASSSLRGRTGYSNQPQHF. CDR3 coding DNA: TGTGCCAGCAGCTCGCTCAGGGGGAGGACTGGGTATAGCAATCAGCCCCAGCATTTT.